This T cell receptor (beta chain) originates from a study of T cell clonotyping in hematopoietic cell transplantation. Broader study findings: Cells were unsorted, so CD4 and CD8 contributions were not separated.

Here immunoSEQ multiplex PCR was the method, and the copy in TCRdb shows in-frame clones only, minus some. This sample has about 20,000 clones, with 75% to 90% found just once. Time point here: recipient sample about 28 days before transplant, after cytoreduction. Only one count was recorded for this clone. Its matching antigen is unknown. The sequencing used peripheral blood mononuclear cells, collected before stem cell transplant. This TCR was recovered from a man younger than 30 with biphenotypic leukemia. Some clones in this sample may be carry-over from other donors' samples.

The CDR3 DNA sequence: TGTGCCAGCAGCTTGGCATTTGGGACAGGGTTGAAAAAACTGTTTTTT. Amino acids: CASSLAFGTGLKKLFF. V usage is TRBV5-4 and J usage is TRBJ1-4, with 9 positions matching TRBD1. Trimming cost V 0 bases and J 9 bases; bases outside gene matches: 9. CDR1 and CDR2 from the germline V gene are SGHNT and YYREEE (reference sequence). The CDR3 runs 16 residues.